This T cell receptor beta chain was obtained from a study of cytomegalovirus exposure and HLA in healthy donors. General study findings and limits: Among immune exposure information, only CMV serostatus was available. The authors considered a cluster of highly shared sequence variants likely to be a sequencing artifact. The study designated 160 or so TCR beta chains cytomegalovirus-associated.

Germline V gene sequence: CDR1 LGHNA, CDR2 YNFKEQ. There are 19 residues in the CDR3. V lost 2 bases and J lost 2; bases outside the gene matches: 12. The study ran its PCR with 60 Vbeta and 13 Jbeta primers. Method: immunoSEQ multiplex PCR; TCRdb's copy keeps in-frame clones and lacks some. The sample includes around 110,000 clones, 65% of them seen just once. Concerning this clone itself: Its antigen is not identified.

Source material: PBMCs. This clonotype was sampled from a woman aged 40 to 49 in good health and CMV-seropositive. This chain connects TRBV4-2 to TRBJ2-5; 12 bases are shared with TRBD2. The DNA for the CDR3 is TGTGCCAGCAGCCAATCAGGGGGACTAGCGGGTAAAGGGCAAGAGACCCAGTACTTC. Residues: CASSQSGGLAGKGQETQYF.